This TCR beta chain was profiled in a study of shared clonotypes between healthy human individuals. Background on the study: The study used three CD4 naive, three CD4 memory, two CD8 naive and one CD8 memory plate per donor. Study observations and caveats: Clonotypes not shared had lower generation probabilities than those common to all four donors.

This clone was observed a handful of times. The target antigen is unknown. Some clones are missing from TCRdb's copy, which holds only in-frame ones; the method was immunoSEQ multiplex PCR. Of 2,500,000 or so clones listed, about nine tenths were seen once; the top ten hold more than 0.35%. Sequencing was performed on naive CD4+ T cells from PBMCs. Indicated subset: CD45RA+ positively selected. The origin of this receptor is a man between 18 and 29 years old in good health. Some clones in this sample may be carry-over from other donors' samples.

CDR3 region: CASPNVPNTEAFF. DNA of the CDR3: TGTGCCAGCCCTAACGTACCGAACACTGAAGCTTTCTTT. The rearrangement joins TRBV6-1 to TRBJ1-1, with D unclear. Trimming left V 8 bases short and J 1 base short, with 11 bases between. The CDR3 extends over 13 amino acids. Germline CDR1 reads MNHNS; CDR2 reads SASEGT.